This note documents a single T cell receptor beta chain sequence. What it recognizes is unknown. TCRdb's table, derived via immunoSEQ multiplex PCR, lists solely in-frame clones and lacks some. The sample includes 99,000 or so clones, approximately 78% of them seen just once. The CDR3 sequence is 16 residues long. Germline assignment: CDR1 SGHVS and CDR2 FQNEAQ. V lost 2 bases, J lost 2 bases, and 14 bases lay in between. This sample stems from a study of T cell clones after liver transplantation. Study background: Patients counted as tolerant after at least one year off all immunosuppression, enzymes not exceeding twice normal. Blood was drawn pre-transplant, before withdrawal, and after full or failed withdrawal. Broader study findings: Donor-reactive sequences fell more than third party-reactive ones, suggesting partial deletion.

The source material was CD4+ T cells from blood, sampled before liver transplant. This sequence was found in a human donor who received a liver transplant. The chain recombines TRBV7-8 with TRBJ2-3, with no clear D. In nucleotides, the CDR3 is TGTGCCAGCAGCTTATTATCTCCCCGGGTCACAGATACGCAGTATTTT. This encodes CASSLLSPRVTDTQYF.